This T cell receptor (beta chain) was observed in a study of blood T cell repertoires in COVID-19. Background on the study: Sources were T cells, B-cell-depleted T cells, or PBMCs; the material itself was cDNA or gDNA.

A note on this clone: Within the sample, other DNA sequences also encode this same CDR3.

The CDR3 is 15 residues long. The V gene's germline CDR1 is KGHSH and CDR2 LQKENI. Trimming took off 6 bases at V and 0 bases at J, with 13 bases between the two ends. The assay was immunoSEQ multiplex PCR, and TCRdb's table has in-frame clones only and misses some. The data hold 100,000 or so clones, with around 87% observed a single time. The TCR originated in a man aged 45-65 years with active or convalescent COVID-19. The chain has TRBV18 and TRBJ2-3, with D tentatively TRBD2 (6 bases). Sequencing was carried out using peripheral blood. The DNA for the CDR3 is TGTGCCAGCTCCCCCGGACTAATTAGCACAGATACGCAGTATTTT. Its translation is CASSPGLISTDTQYF. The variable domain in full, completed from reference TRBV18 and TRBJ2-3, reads NAGVMQNPRHLVRRRGQEARLRCSPMKGHSHVYWYRQLPEEGLKFMVYLQKENIIDESGMPKERFSAEFPKEGPSILRIQQVVRGDSAAYFCASSPGLISTDTQYFGPGTRLTVL.